The text below deals with one TCR beta chain. The data were obtained in a study of CD8 T cells in Susac syndrome. Random hexamers served to reverse transcribe about 0.5 to 1 ug RNA. An immunoSEQ multiplex PCR generated amplified TCR beta CDR3 products spanning 54 Vbeta and 13 Jbeta. Using its own MiXCR run on the immunoSEQ multiplex PCR reads, TCRdb lists one record per CDR3 protein. The repertoire includes 150,000 to 200,000 distinct CDR3 sequences, around 95% of them detected once, and 0.093% sits in the top ten. The study sequenced TCR beta in blood CD8+ and CD4+ T cells. The multiple sclerosis controls were treatment-naive patients, and their relapsing-remitting disease was stable or active. While CD8+ and CD4+ T cells were isolated negatively, TEMRA cells were enriched by FACS. Specimen: CD4+ T cells from PBMCs. The receptor was isolated from a human donor with multiple sclerosis.

The CDR3: CATSSGGSNYGYTF. The CDR3 DNA reads as TGTGCCACCAGCAGCGGAGGTTCTAACTATGGCTACACCTTC. The J gene is TRBJ1-2, the V gene TRBV15; no clear D. The V end lost 3 bases, the J end lost 0 bases, and 8 bases lay between the germline ends. This CDR3 spans 14 amino acids. From germline, CDR1 is LNHNV and CDR2 YYDKDF (reference sequence).